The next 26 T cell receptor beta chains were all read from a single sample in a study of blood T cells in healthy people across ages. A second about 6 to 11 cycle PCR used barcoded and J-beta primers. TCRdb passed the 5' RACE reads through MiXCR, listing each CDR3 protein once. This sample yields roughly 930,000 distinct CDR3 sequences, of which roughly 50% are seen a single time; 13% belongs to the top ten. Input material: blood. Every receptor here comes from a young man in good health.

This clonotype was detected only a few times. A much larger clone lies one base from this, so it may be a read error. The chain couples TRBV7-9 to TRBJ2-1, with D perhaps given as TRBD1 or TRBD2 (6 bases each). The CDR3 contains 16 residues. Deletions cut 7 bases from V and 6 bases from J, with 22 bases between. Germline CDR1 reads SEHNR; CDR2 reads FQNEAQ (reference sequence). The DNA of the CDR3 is TGTGCCAGCACCGATAGGGGGGCCACTCCGTCCAATGAGCAGTTCTTC. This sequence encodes CASTDRGATPSNEQFF.

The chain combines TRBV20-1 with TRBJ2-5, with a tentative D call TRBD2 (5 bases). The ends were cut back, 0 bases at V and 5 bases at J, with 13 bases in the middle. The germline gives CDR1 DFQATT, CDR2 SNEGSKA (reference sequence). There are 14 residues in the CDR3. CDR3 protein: CSARDIGERETQYF. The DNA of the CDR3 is TGCAGTGCTAGAGATATCGGGGAGCGGGAGACCCAGTACTTC.

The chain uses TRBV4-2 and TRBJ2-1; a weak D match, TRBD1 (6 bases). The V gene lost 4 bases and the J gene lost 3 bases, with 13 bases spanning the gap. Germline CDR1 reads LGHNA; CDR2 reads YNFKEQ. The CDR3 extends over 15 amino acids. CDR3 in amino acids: CASSPAGTHYNEQFF. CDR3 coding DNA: TGTGCCAGCAGCCCTGCCGGGACACACTACAATGAGCAGTTCTTC.

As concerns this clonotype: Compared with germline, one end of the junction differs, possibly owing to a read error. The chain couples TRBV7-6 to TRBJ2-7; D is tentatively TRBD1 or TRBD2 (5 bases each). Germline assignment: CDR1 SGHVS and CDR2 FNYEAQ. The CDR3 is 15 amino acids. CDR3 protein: CASGLGGTASYEQYF. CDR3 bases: TGTGCCAGCGGCTTAGGTGGGACCGCGTCCTACGAGCAGTACTTC.

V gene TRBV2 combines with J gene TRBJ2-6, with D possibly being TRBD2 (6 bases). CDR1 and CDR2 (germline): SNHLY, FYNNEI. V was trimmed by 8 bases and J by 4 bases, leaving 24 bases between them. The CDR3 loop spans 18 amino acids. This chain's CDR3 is CASERVQGFASGANVLTF. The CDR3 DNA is TGTGCCAGCGAGCGGGTCCAGGGTTTCGCGTCGGGGGCCAACGTCCTGACTTTC. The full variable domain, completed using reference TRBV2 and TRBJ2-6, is EPEVTQTPSHQVTQMGQEVILRCVPISNHLYFYWYRQILGQKVEFLVSFYNNEISEKSEIFDDQFSVERPDGSNFTLKIRSTKLEDSAMYFCASERVQGFASGANVLTFGAGSRLTVL.

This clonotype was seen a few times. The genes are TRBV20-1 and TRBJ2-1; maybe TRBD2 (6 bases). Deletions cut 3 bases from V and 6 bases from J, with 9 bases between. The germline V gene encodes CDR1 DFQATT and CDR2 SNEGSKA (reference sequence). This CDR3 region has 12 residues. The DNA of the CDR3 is TGCAGTGCTAGTGGAGGGGCCAATGAGCAGTTCTTC. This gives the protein CSASGGANEQFF.

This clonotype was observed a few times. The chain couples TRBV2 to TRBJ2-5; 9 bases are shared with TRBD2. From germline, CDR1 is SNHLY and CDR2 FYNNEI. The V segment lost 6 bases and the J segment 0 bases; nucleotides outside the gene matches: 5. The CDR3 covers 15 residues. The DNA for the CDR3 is TGTGCCAGCAGGGGACTAGCTCTGTACCAAGAGACCCAGTACTTC. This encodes CASRGLALYQETQYF.

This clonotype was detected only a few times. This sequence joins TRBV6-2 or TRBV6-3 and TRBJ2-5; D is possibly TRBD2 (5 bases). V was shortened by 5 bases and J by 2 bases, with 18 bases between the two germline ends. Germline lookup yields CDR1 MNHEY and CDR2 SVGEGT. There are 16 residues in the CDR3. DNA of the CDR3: TGTGCCAGCAGTAGAGGGATCACCGCCATACAAGAGACCCAGTACTTC. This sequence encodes CASSRGITAIQETQYF.

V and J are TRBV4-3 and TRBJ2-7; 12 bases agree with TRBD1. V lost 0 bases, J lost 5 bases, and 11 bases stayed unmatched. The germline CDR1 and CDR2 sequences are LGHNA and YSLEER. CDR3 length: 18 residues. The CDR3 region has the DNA TGCGCCAGCAGCCAAGATCGGGGACAGGGGGCGATAATCGACGAGCAGTACTTC. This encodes CASSQDRGQGAIIDEQYF.

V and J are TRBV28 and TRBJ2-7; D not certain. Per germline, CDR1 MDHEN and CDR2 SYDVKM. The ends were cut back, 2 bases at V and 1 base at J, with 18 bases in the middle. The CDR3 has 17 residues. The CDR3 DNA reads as TGTGCCAGCAGTTTAACTGGTTTCCAGGTGAATTCCTACGAGCAGTACTTC. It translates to CASSLTGFQVNSYEQYF.

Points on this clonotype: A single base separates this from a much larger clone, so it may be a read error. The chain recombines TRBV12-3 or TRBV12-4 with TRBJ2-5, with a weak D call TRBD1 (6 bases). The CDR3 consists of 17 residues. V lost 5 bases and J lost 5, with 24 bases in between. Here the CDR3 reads CASSRALTGTLEETQYF. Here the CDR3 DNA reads TGTGCCAGCAGTCGCGCCTTGACAGGCACGCTTGAGGAGACCCAGTACTTC.

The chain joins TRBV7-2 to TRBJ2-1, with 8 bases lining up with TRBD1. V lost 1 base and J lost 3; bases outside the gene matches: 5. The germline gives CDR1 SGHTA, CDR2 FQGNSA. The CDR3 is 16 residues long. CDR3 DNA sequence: TGTGCCAGCAGCTTAGGGACAGGGTCGGACTACAATGAGCAGTTCTTC. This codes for CASSLGTGSDYNEQFF.

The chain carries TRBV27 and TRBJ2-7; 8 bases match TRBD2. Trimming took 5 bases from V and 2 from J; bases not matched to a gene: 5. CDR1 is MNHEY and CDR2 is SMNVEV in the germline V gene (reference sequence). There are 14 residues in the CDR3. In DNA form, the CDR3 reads TGTGCCAGCAGTAGAGCGGGGGCACCCTACGAGCAGTACTTC. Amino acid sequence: CASSRAGAPYEQYF.

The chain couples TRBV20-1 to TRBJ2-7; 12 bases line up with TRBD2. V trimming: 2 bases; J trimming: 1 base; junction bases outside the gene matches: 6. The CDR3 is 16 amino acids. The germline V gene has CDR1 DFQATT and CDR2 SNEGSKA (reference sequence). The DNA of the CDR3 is TGCAGTGCTAGATACTTACTAGCGGGGGGTTCCTACGAGCAGTACTTC. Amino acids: CSARYLLAGGSYEQYF.

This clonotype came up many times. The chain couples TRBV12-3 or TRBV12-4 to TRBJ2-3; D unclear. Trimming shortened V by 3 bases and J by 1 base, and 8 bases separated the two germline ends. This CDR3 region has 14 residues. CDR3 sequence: CASSLSSGTDTQYF. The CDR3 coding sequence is TGTGCCAGCAGTTTGTCCAGCGGCACAGATACGCAGTATTTT.

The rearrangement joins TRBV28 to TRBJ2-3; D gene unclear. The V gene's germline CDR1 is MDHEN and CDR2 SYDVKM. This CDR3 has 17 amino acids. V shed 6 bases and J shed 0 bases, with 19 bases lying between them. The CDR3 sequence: CASRPHYGAPSTDTQYF. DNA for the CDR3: TGTGCCAGCAGGCCCCACTATGGTGCCCCTAGCACAGATACGCAGTATTTT.

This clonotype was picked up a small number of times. This CDR3 is CASSQEMYRGTDTQYF. As DNA, the CDR3 is TGTGCCAGCAGCCAAGAGATGTACAGGGGCACAGATACGCAGTATTTT. The J gene is TRBJ2-3, the V gene TRBV3-1; D might be TRBD1 (6 bases). The germline V gene encodes CDR1 LGHDT and CDR2 YNNKEL (reference sequence). CDR3 length: 16 residues. Trimming pared 0 bases from V and 1 base from J, leaving 11 bases between.

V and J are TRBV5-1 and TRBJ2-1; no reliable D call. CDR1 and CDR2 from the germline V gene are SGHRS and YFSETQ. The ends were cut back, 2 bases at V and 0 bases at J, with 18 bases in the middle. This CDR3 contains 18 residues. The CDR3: CASSFLPFGSISYNEQFF. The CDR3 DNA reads TGCGCCAGCAGCTTTCTTCCCTTCGGGTCAATCTCCTACAATGAGCAGTTCTTC.

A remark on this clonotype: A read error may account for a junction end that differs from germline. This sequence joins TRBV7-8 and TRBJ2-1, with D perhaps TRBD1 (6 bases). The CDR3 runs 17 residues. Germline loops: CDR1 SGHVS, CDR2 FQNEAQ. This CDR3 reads CAGSLAQGWETYNGQFF. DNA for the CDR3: TGTGCCGGCAGCTTAGCGCAGGGGTGGGAGACCTACAATGGGCAGTTCTTC.

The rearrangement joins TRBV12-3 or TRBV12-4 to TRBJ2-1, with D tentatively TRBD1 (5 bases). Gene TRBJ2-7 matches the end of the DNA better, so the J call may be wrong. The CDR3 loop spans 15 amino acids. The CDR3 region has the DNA TGTGCCAGCAGTTTTGAAGGGGCAGCCTACAATGAGCAGTACTTC. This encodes CASSFEGAAYNEQYF.

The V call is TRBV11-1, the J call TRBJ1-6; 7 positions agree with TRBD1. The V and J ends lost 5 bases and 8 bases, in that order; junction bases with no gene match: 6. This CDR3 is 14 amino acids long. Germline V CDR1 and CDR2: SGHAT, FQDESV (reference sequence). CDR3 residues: CASSVRGGDSPLHF. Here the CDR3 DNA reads TGTGCCAGCAGCGTTCGAGGGGGCGATTCACCCCTCCACTTT.

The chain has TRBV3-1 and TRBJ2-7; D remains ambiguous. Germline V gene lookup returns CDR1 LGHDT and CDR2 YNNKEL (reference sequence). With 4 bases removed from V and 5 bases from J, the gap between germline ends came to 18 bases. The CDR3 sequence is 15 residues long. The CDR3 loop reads CASSRPRHRADEQYF. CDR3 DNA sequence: TGTGCCAGCAGCCGCCCCCGGCACAGAGCTGACGAGCAGTACTTC.

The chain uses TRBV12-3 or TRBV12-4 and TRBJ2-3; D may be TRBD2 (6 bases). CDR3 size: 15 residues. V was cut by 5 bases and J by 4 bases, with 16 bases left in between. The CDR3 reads CASSLRTTSADTQYF. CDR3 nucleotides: TGTGCCAGCAGTCTGCGGACTACCAGTGCAGATACGCAGTATTTT.

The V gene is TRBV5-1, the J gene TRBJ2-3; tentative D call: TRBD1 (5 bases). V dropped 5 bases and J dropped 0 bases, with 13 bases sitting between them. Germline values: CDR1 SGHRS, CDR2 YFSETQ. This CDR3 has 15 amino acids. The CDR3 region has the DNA TGCGCCAGCAGGGAAGGGGCCTGGAGCACAGATACGCAGTATTTT. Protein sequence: CASREGAWSTDTQYF.

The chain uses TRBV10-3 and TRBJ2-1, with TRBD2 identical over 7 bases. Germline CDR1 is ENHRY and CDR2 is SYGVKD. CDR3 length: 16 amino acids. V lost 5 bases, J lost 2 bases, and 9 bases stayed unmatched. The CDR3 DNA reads TGTGCCATCAGTCCCTTGGGGGGGGGACCCTACAATGAGCAGTTCTTC. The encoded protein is CAISPLGGGPYNEQFF.

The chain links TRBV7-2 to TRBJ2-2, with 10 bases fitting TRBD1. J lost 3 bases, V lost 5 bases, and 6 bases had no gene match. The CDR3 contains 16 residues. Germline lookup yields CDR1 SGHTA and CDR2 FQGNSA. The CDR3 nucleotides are TGTGCCAGCAGCGCCGGACAGGGGGTTGACACCGGGGAGCTGTTTTTT. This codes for CASSAGQGVDTGELFF.